Listed below are T cell receptor beta chains from one sample, sequenced in a study of PD-L1 blockade in urothelial cancer. This table comes from immunoSEQ multiplex PCR, and its TCRdb copy is limited to in-frame clones, with some not included. Of 53,000 or so clones listed, 88% are singletons. Sequencing used PBMCs, obtained around atezolizumab (anti-PD-L1) treatment. These receptors came from a man aged 60 to 69 with urothelial cancer. The CDR3 runs from the conserved cysteine through the conserved F or W. Each record gives: clone size, J gene, D gene, V gene, CDR3 DNA, CDR3 protein. The D gene is left open where the match is weak. Clone size is stated in some rows and not others, as once, few, many or a class when expanded.

-	TRBJ1-4	TRBD1	TRBV28	TGTGCCAGCAGTTTCCTGAAGACAGGGTTTGGGGAAAAACTGTTTTTT	CASSFLKTGFGEKLFF
-	TRBJ2-3	-	TRBV11-2	TGTGCCAGCAGCTCAACCGTCGGGATAGATACGCAGTATTTT	CASSSTVGIDTQYF
-	TRBJ1-3	-	TRBV5-4	TGTGCCAGCAGCTTGGATCCGGGAAGCTCTGGAAACACCATATATTTT	CASSLDPGSSGNTIYF
-	TRBJ1-4	TRBD1	TRBV2	TGTGCCAACGCAAAGACAGGGGTAACTAATGAAAAACTGTTTTTT	CANAKTGVTNEKLFF
-	TRBJ2-7	-	TRBV18	TGTGCCAGCTCACCATCAGGGGACGAGCAGTACTTC	CASSPSGDEQYF
-	TRBJ1-2	-	TRBV5-6	TGTGCCAGCAGCATAGGGAGGGACTATGGCTACACCTTC	CASSIGRDYGYTF
-	TRBJ1-3	-	TRBV28	TGTGCCAGTGACAGTGGCTCTGGAAACACCATATATTTT	CASDSGSGNTIYF
-	TRBJ1-1	TRBD1	TRBV5-1	TGCGCCAGCAGCGGTCCAGGGGGGACTGAAGCTTTCTTT	CASSGPGGTEAFF
-	TRBJ1-1	TRBD1	TRBV7-8	TGTGCCAGCAGCTTAGTACAGGGGACGTACACTGAAGCTTTCTTT	CASSLVQGTYTEAFF
-	TRBJ2-3	TRBD2	TRBV7-8	TGTGCCAGCAGCTCCGGACTAGCGGGAGGGGGAACGCAGTATTTT	CASSSGLAGGGTQYF
once	TRBJ2-5	TRBD2	TRBV6-6	TGTGCCAGCACAAAGCGGGGGTGGGAGACCCAGTACTTC	CASTKRGWETQYF
-	TRBJ1-4	-	TRBV9	TGTGCCAGCAGCGTAGGACAGGATCCAACTAATGAAAAACTGTTTTTT	CASSVGQDPTNEKLFF
-	TRBJ1-3	-	TRBV10-1	TGCGCCAGCAGTACGGACAGCGGAAACACCATATATTTT	CASSTDSGNTIYF
-	TRBJ2-1	TRBD2	TRBV2	TGTGCCAGCAGCTTTAGCGGGGGGGGTGACAATGAGCAGTTCTTC	CASSFSGGGDNEQFF
-	TRBJ1-1	TRBD1	TRBV7-2	TGTGCCAGCAGCTCCTCCGGGACAGGGCGGACGAACACTGAAGCTTTCTTT	CASSSSGTGRTNTEAFF
-	TRBJ1-1	TRBD1	TRBV5-4	TGTGCCAGCAGCTCGGTTATGACAGGGGTGGGAAGCACTGAAGCTTTCTTT	CASSSVMTGVGSTEAFF
-	TRBJ2-5	-	TRBV11-2	TGTGCCAGCAGCATCGGGGAAAAAGAGACCCAGTACTTC	CASSIGEKETQYF
-	TRBJ2-7	-	TRBV15	TGTGCCACCAGCGCCCGACAGTATTCTAAAACCTACGAGCAGTACTTC	CATSARQYSKTYEQYF
once	TRBJ1-3	-	TRBV25-1	TGTGCCAGCAGTGAAGGTCAGGGGTGGGGAAACACCATATATTTT	CASSEGQGWGNTIYF
-	TRBJ2-7	-	TRBV7-6	TGTGCCAGCAGCCCAGAATTCACAGGGAGCCACGAGCAGTACTTC	CASSPEFTGSHEQYF
-	TRBJ2-3	TRBD1	TRBV10-3	TGTGCCATCAGTGAGTCGGGACAGGGTCGGGTAAATACGCAGTATTTT	CAISESGQGRVNTQYF
-	TRBJ1-3	-	TRBV19	TGTGCCAGTAGTACGGGGGGAAACACCATATATTTT	CASSTGGNTIYF
-	TRBJ2-2	-	TRBV2	TGTGCCAGCAGCCCGCTAGCTTCCGGGACCGGGGAGCTGTTTTTT	CASSPLASGTGELFF
-	TRBJ2-7	TRBD2	TRBV6-6	TGTGCCAGCCGGGGAGGGCCCGAGCAGTACTTC	CASRGGPEQYF
-	TRBJ1-3	TRBD1	TRBV9	TGTGCCAGCAGCGGGGGACAGGTGGGGACCACCATATATTTT	CASSGGQVGTTIYF
-	TRBJ2-7	TRBD1	TRBV7-2	TGTGCCAGCAGCTCACAGGGGGCGTACGAGCAGTACTTC	CASSSQGAYEQYF
few	TRBJ1-2	-	TRBV18	TGTGCCAGCTCACCACAAGGGGGAGAGAGGGGCTACACCTTC	CASSPQGGERGYTF
-	TRBJ2-5	TRBD2	TRBV7-9	TGTGCCAGCAGCTTAGCCTCTAGCGGAAAAGAGACCCAGTACTTC	CASSLASSGKETQYF
-	TRBJ2-2	-	TRBV5-1	TGCGCCAGCAGCTTAGGCCGCCAGGGTCTTGGGACCGGGGAGCTGTTTTTT	CASSLGRQGLGTGELFF
-	TRBJ2-2	-	TRBV7-2	TGTGCCAGCAGCCTTTATAACGGGGAGCTGTTTTTT	CASSLYNGELFF
-	TRBJ2-5	-	TRBV28	TGTGCCAGCAGTTTCCGGGGTCTGGGGACCCAGTACTTC	CASSFRGLGTQYF
-	TRBJ2-2	-	TRBV25-1	TGTGCCAGCAAAGGGGAAGGGACCGGGGAGCTGTTTTTT	CASKGEGTGELFF
-	TRBJ2-2	-	TRBV6-4	TGTGCCAGCAGCGTGGCGGAGAACACCGGGGAGCTGTTTTTT	CASSVAENTGELFF
few	TRBJ1-2	-	TRBV30	TGTGCCTGGAGTGTTGAAGCGAACTATGGCTACACCTTC	CAWSVEANYGYTF
-	TRBJ2-1	TRBD2	TRBV19	TGTGCCAGTAGTATAGGGCAGACTAGCGGGAGCTCCTACAATGAGCAGTTCTTC	CASSIGQTSGSSYNEQFF
-	TRBJ1-5	-	TRBV6-4	TGTGCCAGCAGTGAAGAGTATAGCAATCAGCCCCAGCATTTT	CASSEEYSNQPQHF
-	TRBJ2-5	TRBD2	TRBV27	TGTGCCAGCAGCCTACTAGCGGCACGGTACCAAGAGACCCAGTACTTC	CASSLLAARYQETQYF
once	TRBJ2-4	-	TRBV5-6	TGTGCCAGCAGCCTAGGAGGGTCGAGTAGAAACATTCAGTACTTC	CASSLGGSSRNIQYF
-	TRBJ1-1	-	TRBV11-2	TGTGCCAGCAGCTTTTCTCCGAACACTGAAGCTTTCTTT	CASSFSPNTEAFF
-	TRBJ1-2	-	TRBV10-3	TGTGCCATCAGTGAGTCGACTGATGGCTACACCTTC	CAISESTDGYTF
once	TRBJ1-2	TRBD1	TRBV7-9	TGTGCCAGCAGAGACAGGGACTATGGCTACACCTTC	CASRDRDYGYTF
-	TRBJ2-5	TRBD2	TRBV5-1	TGCGCCAGCAGGGCCGGGACTAGCGGAGCAGAGACCCAGTACTTC	CASRAGTSGAETQYF
-	TRBJ2-5	TRBD2	TRBV19	TGTGCCAGTAGTGTTAGCGGGAGGGAACAAGAGACCCAGTACTTC	CASSVSGREQETQYF
-	TRBJ2-6	-	TRBV5-4	TGTGCCAGCAGCTTGTACGGGGGCTCTGGGGCCAACGTCCTGACTTTC	CASSLYGGSGANVLTF
-	TRBJ2-2	-	TRBV5-1	TGCGCCAGCAGCCAATCTTTACAGGGTCCCGGGGAGCTGTTTTTT	CASSQSLQGPGELFF
-	TRBJ1-4	-	TRBV6-5	TGTGCCAGCAGTTACCGGGTTAATGAAAAACTGTTTTTT	CASSYRVNEKLFF
-	TRBJ2-5	TRBD2	TRBV11-2	TGTGCCAGCAGCCCCGGGGGGGGTGAGACCCAGTACTTC	CASSPGGGETQYF
few	TRBJ2-2	TRBD1	TRBV5-1	TGCGCCAGCAGCTTGTTTCGCCAGGGGGATACCGGGGAGCTGTTTTTT	CASSLFRQGDTGELFF
-	TRBJ1-5	TRBD1	TRBV10-3	TGTGCCACCTCCATCCAGGGGGAAGGCAATCAGCCCCAGCATTTT	CATSIQGEGNQPQHF
once	TRBJ2-2	TRBD1	TRBV7-6	TGTGCCAGCAGCTTAGGGGGACAGGGGGCATTCGCCGGGGAGCTGTTTTTT	CASSLGGQGAFAGELFF